These T cell receptor beta chains were read from a single sample in a study of graft-versus-host responses after intestinal transplantation. Profiled with immunoSEQ multiplex PCR; TCRdb holds only in-frame clones, not every one. The table lists about 64,000 clones, roughly 92% of them singletons, with around 6.7% in the top ten. The specimen comprised bone marrow, sampled approximately 100 weeks after intestinal transplantation. These receptors were collected from a human patient who received an intestinal transplant, so some T cells may come from the graft donor. The CDR3 runs from the conserved cysteine through the conserved F or W. The D gene is left open where the match is weak. Clone size appears in some rows only: once, few, many, or a class for an expanded clone.

d_gene: TRBD1; v_gene: TRBV18; j_gene: TRBJ2-2; abundance: .; CDR3aa: CASSPVQGANTGELFF; CDR3nt: TGTGCCAGCTCACCCGTACAGGGGGCGAACACCGGGGAGCTGTTTTTT
d_gene: .; v_gene: TRBV6-5; j_gene: TRBJ2-7; abundance: .; CDR3aa: CASSYRDSQYEQYF; CDR3nt: TGTGCCAGCAGTTACCGCGACAGCCAATACGAGCAGTACTTC
d_gene: .; v_gene: TRBV10-1; j_gene: TRBJ1-1; abundance: .; CDR3aa: CASSELTTGTEAFF; CDR3nt: TGCGCCAGCAGTGAGTTAACGACTGGGACTGAAGCTTTCTTT
d_gene: .; v_gene: TRBV19; j_gene: TRBJ1-1; abundance: .; CDR3aa: CASSTGRLYEAFF; CDR3nt: TGTGCCAGTAGTACCGGACGGCTGTACGAAGCTTTCTTT
d_gene: .; v_gene: TRBV11-2; j_gene: TRBJ2-7; abundance: .; CDR3aa: CASSARQRVRTYEQYF; CDR3nt: TGTGCCAGCAGCGCCAGACAGCGTGTTAGGACCTACGAGCAGTACTTC
d_gene: .; v_gene: TRBV5-5; j_gene: TRBJ2-2; abundance: .; CDR3aa: CASSHVQGDDTGELFF; CDR3nt: TGTGCCAGCAGCCACGTACAAGGGGACGACACCGGGGAGCTGTTTTTT
d_gene: TRBD1; v_gene: TRBV30; j_gene: TRBJ2-1; abundance: .; CDR3aa: CAWSGVTGGRNEQFF; CDR3nt: TGTGCCTGGAGTGGAGTGACAGGGGGGAGAAATGAGCAGTTCTTC
d_gene: .; v_gene: TRBV4-2; j_gene: TRBJ1-1; abundance: .; CDR3aa: CASSQGLQRNTEAFF; CDR3nt: TGTGCCAGCAGCCAAGGGTTGCAGAGGAACACTGAAGCTTTCTTT
d_gene: .; v_gene: TRBV27; j_gene: TRBJ2-3; abundance: .; CDR3aa: CASCYNPSTDTQYF; CDR3nt: TGTGCCAGCTGTTATAACCCGAGCACAGATACGCAGTATTTT
d_gene: .; v_gene: TRBV18; j_gene: TRBJ2-7; abundance: .; CDR3aa: CASSLLALTTNEQYF; CDR3nt: TGTGCCAGCTCACTATTAGCCCTAACGACCAACGAGCAGTACTTC
d_gene: TRBD2; v_gene: TRBV25-1; j_gene: TRBJ2-2; abundance: .; CDR3aa: CASSEGRLAEAGGGELFF; CDR3nt: TGTGCCAGCAGTGAAGGCAGACTAGCGGAAGCGGGGGGCGGGGAGCTGTTTTTT
d_gene: .; v_gene: TRBV5-1; j_gene: TRBJ1-1; abundance: .; CDR3aa: CASSRGYRDNTEAFF; CDR3nt: TGCGCCAGCAGCCGGGGGTACAGGGATAACACTGAAGCTTTCTTT
d_gene: .; v_gene: TRBV27; j_gene: TRBJ1-2; abundance: .; CDR3aa: CASTEVGGERKYGYTF; CDR3nt: TGTGCCAGCACTGAAGTGGGTGGGGAAAGAAAATATGGCTACACCTTC
d_gene: .; v_gene: TRBV7-3; j_gene: TRBJ2-1; abundance: .; CDR3aa: CASSLWSEGNEQFF; CDR3nt: TGTGCCAGCAGCTTATGGTCGGAGGGGAATGAGCAGTTCTTC
d_gene: TRBD1; v_gene: TRBV6-5; j_gene: TRBJ1-5; abundance: .; CDR3aa: CASSSSDRSNQPQHF; CDR3nt: TGTGCCAGCAGTAGCTCGGACAGGTCCAATCAGCCCCAGCATTTT
d_gene: .; v_gene: TRBV5-6; j_gene: TRBJ2-1; abundance: .; CDR3aa: CASSLEGGFRANEQFF; CDR3nt: TGTGCCAGCAGCTTGGAGGGTGGCTTTCGGGCGAATGAGCAGTTCTTC
d_gene: .; v_gene: TRBV4-1; j_gene: TRBJ2-1; abundance: .; CDR3aa: CASTGGNEQFF; CDR3nt: TGCGCCAGCACAGGGGGGAATGAGCAGTTCTTC
d_gene: .; v_gene: TRBV6-1; j_gene: TRBJ1-4; abundance: .; CDR3aa: CASSANPRQLSNEKLFF; CDR3nt: TGTGCCAGCAGTGCCAACCCCAGACAGCTATCTAATGAAAAACTGTTTTTT
d_gene: TRBD1; v_gene: TRBV6-6; j_gene: TRBJ2-7; abundance: .; CDR3aa: CASSYSRTGGEQYF; CDR3nt: TGTGCCAGCAGTTACTCGAGGACAGGAGGCGAGCAGTACTTC
d_gene: .; v_gene: TRBV11-2; j_gene: TRBJ2-7; abundance: .; CDR3aa: CASSINGGNEQYF; CDR3nt: TGTGCCAGCAGCATAAACGGGGGTAACGAGCAGTACTTC
d_gene: TRBD2; v_gene: TRBV2; j_gene: TRBJ2-2; abundance: .; CDR3aa: CARMASGGSNTGELFF; CDR3nt: TGTGCCAGGATGGCCAGCGGGGGGAGTAACACCGGGGAGCTGTTTTTT
d_gene: .; v_gene: TRBV25-1; j_gene: TRBJ2-1; abundance: .; CDR3aa: CASSEGAFYNEQFF; CDR3nt: TGTGCCAGCAGTGAGGGGGCGTTCTACAATGAGCAGTTCTTC
d_gene: .; v_gene: TRBV7-9; j_gene: TRBJ1-4; abundance: .; CDR3aa: CASSWQETNEKLFF; CDR3nt: TGTGCCAGCAGCTGGCAGGAAACTAATGAAAAACTGTTTTTT
d_gene: TRBD2; v_gene: TRBV5-1; j_gene: TRBJ2-5; abundance: once; CDR3aa: CASSLGLAEGQETQYF; CDR3nt: TGCGCCAGCAGCTTGGGACTAGCGGAAGGACAAGAGACCCAGTACTTC
d_gene: .; v_gene: TRBV4-2; j_gene: TRBJ1-3; abundance: .; CDR3aa: CASSQDSSQRLFDYSGNTIYF; CDR3nt: TGTGCCAGCAGCCAAGACTCTTCTCAGCGACTCTTTGACTACTCTGGAAACACCATATATTTT
d_gene: .; v_gene: TRBV2; j_gene: TRBJ1-4; abundance: .; CDR3aa: CASSGGEKLFF; CDR3nt: TGTGCCAGCAGTGGAGGGGAAAAACTGTTTTTT
d_gene: TRBD2; v_gene: TRBV5-1; j_gene: TRBJ2-7; abundance: .; CDR3aa: CASSTSLAGEVEQYF; CDR3nt: TGCGCCAGCAGCACGAGCTTAGCGGGGGAAGTCGAGCAGTACTTC
d_gene: TRBD2; v_gene: TRBV6-4; j_gene: TRBJ2-3; abundance: .; CDR3aa: CASSDGTSGGADTQYF; CDR3nt: TGTGCCAGCAGTGACGGGACTAGCGGGGGGGCAGATACGCAGTATTTT
d_gene: TRBD2; v_gene: TRBV7-3; j_gene: TRBJ2-5; abundance: .; CDR3aa: CASSLSAGGLETQYF; CDR3nt: TGTGCCAGCAGCTTATCAGCGGGGGGGTTGGAGACCCAGTACTTC
d_gene: .; v_gene: TRBV5-5; j_gene: TRBJ2-5; abundance: .; CDR3aa: CASSLNQETQYF; CDR3nt: TGTGCCAGCAGCTTGAACCAAGAGACCCAGTACTTC
d_gene: .; v_gene: TRBV14; j_gene: TRBJ2-1; abundance: .; CDR3aa: CASSHAGSYNEQFF; CDR3nt: TGTGCCAGCAGCCACGCGGGAAGTTACAATGAGCAGTTCTTC
d_gene: .; v_gene: TRBV19; j_gene: TRBJ2-2; abundance: .; CDR3aa: CASSISGPPNTGELFF; CDR3nt: TGTGCCAGTAGTATCAGTGGTCCTCCGAACACCGGGGAGCTGTTTTTT
d_gene: .; v_gene: TRBV19; j_gene: TRBJ2-1; abundance: .; CDR3aa: CASSIRTGMEQFF; CDR3nt: TGTGCCAGTAGTATTCGGACTGGTATGGAGCAGTTCTTC
d_gene: TRBD1; v_gene: TRBV25-1; j_gene: TRBJ2-1; abundance: .; CDR3aa: CASSVPGTGKEFF; CDR3nt: TGTGCCAGCAGTGTACCCGGGACAGGGAAAGAGTTCTTC
d_gene: TRBD2; v_gene: TRBV7-2; j_gene: TRBJ2-3; abundance: .; CDR3aa: CASSLPGLAGSRDTQYF; CDR3nt: TGTGCCAGCAGCTTACCTGGACTAGCGGGGTCGCGAGATACGCAGTATTTT
d_gene: .; v_gene: TRBV5-6; j_gene: TRBJ1-5; abundance: .; CDR3aa: CASSFLTEGVSQPQHF; CDR3nt: TGTGCCAGCAGCTTCCTAACCGAGGGTGTGAGCCAGCCCCAGCATTTT
d_gene: .; v_gene: TRBV4-2; j_gene: TRBJ2-1; abundance: .; CDR3aa: CASSHSVALYNEQFF; CDR3nt: TGTGCCAGCAGCCATTCTGTGGCGCTCTACAATGAGCAGTTCTTC
d_gene: .; v_gene: TRBV11-2; j_gene: TRBJ1-1; abundance: .; CDR3aa: CASSGLNTEAFF; CDR3nt: TGTGCCAGCAGCGGCTTGAACACTGAAGCTTTCTTT
d_gene: .; v_gene: TRBV5-5; j_gene: TRBJ1-2; abundance: .; CDR3aa: CASSGSSANYGYTF; CDR3nt: TGTGCCAGCAGCGGGAGCTCTGCTAACTATGGCTACACCTTC
d_gene: TRBD2; v_gene: TRBV6-6; j_gene: TRBJ2-7; abundance: .; CDR3aa: CASSYWTSAHSYEQYF; CDR3nt: TGTGCCAGCAGTTACTGGACTAGCGCCCACTCCTACGAGCAGTACTTC
d_gene: .; v_gene: TRBV2; j_gene: TRBJ1-4; abundance: few; CDR3aa: CASRGTVGGEKLFF; CDR3nt: TGTGCCAGCAGAGGGACGGTAGGAGGTGAAAAACTGTTTTTT
d_gene: .; v_gene: TRBV6-6; j_gene: TRBJ1-2; abundance: .; CDR3aa: CASSYGVEINYGYTF; CDR3nt: TGTGCCAGCAGTTACGGGGTGGAGATCAACTATGGCTACACCTTC
d_gene: .; v_gene: TRBV2; j_gene: TRBJ1-1; abundance: few; CDR3aa: CASRDEGGAEAFF; CDR3nt: TGTGCCAGCAGGGATGAGGGGGGAGCCGAAGCTTTCTTT
d_gene: TRBD1; v_gene: TRBV19; j_gene: TRBJ2-2; abundance: once; CDR3aa: CASLPGQGLGELFF; CDR3nt: TGTGCCAGCCTGCCGGGACAGGGTTTGGGGGAGCTGTTTTTT
d_gene: .; v_gene: TRBV27; j_gene: TRBJ2-4; abundance: .; CDR3aa: CASGADRTRYIQYF; CDR3nt: TGTGCCAGCGGCGCAGACAGGACGAGATACATTCAGTACTTC
d_gene: TRBD2; v_gene: TRBV9; j_gene: TRBJ2-1; abundance: once; CDR3aa: CASSPTSGSYNEQFF; CDR3nt: TGTGCCAGCAGCCCCACTAGCGGATCCTACAATGAGCAGTTCTTC